These 9 T cell receptor beta chains were sequenced from one sample in a study of T cell responses to AZD1222 COVID-19 vaccine. Only in-frame clones appear in the TCRdb table, and some are missing; sequencing was by immunoSEQ multiplex PCR. This sample has 45,000 to 50,000 clones, with roughly 90% found just once. The source material was peripheral blood, sampled 28 days after the second AZD1222 dose. Receptors were obtained from an adult who received the AZD1222 COVID-19 vaccine.

V gene TRBV4-3 combines with J gene TRBJ2-2; D is possibly TRBD1 (5 bases). The V end was cut by 3 bases, the J end by 2 bases, with 13 bases between. The germline V gene encodes CDR1 LGHNA and CDR2 YSLEER. The CDR3 has 16 amino acids. The CDR3 sequence is CASSHLDSPNTGELFF. The DNA for the CDR3 is TGCGCCAGCAGCCATTTAGACAGTCCTAACACCGGGGAGCTGTTTTTT.

The V and J genes are TRBV5-1 and TRBJ2-7; TRBD1 matches at 7 bases. J lost 0 bases, V lost 0 bases, and 6 bases had no gene match. Germline V CDR1 and CDR2: SGHRS, YFSETQ. The CDR3 spans 16 residues. CDR3 in amino acids: CASSLGGTDISYEQYF. The CDR3 DNA sequence: TGCGCCAGCAGCTTGGGAGGGACAGACATCTCCTACGAGCAGTACTTC.

The genes are TRBV6-5 and TRBJ1-1; the match to TRBD1 covers 7 bases. The germline gives CDR1 MNHEY, CDR2 SVGAGI. The CDR3 is 13 amino acids. With 6 bases clipped from V and 1 base from J, the junction kept 2 bases outside the gene matches. The DNA of the CDR3 is TGTGCCAGCAGGGGACAGCAGAACACTGAAGCTTTCTTT. This translates into CASRGQQNTEAFF.

The chain is built from TRBV19 and TRBJ1-3; D possibly corresponds to TRBD1 (5 bases). There are 13 residues in the CDR3. The ends were cut back, 10 bases at V and 0 bases at J, with 10 bases in the middle. Germline values: CDR1 LNHDA, CDR2 SQIVND (reference sequence). The CDR3 bases are TGTGCCACGGGACGGACCTCTGGAAACACCATATATTTT. Its translation: CATGRTSGNTIYF.

This sequence joins TRBV5-1 and TRBJ1-1; D remains ambiguous. From germline, CDR1 is SGHRS and CDR2 YFSETQ. V was pared by 7 bases and J by 0 bases, with 10 bases between. This CDR3 is built from 13 residues. As DNA, the CDR3 is TGCGCCAGCGCTCGTGAGATGAACACTGAAGCTTTCTTT. Residues: CASAREMNTEAFF.

The rearrangement uses TRBV7-9 and TRBJ1-1, with D possibly TRBD1 on 5 matching bases. The length of the CDR3 is 13 residues. Germline V CDR1 and CDR2: SEHNR, FQNEAQ (reference sequence). With 4 bases removed from V and 4 bases from J, the gap between germline ends came to 10 bases. CDR3 amino acids: CASSSQGRTEAFF. CDR3 bases: TGTGCCAGCAGCTCCCAGGGACGCACTGAAGCTTTCTTT.

The chain uses TRBV5-4 and TRBJ2-2, with TRBD2 identical over 9 bases. Germline V CDR1 and CDR2: SGHNT, YYREEE (reference sequence). The length of the CDR3 is 17 residues. The V gene end was trimmed by 3 bases and the J gene end by 0 bases; junction bases not matched to a gene: 6. CDR3 in amino acids: CASSWLKRGANTGELFF. In nucleotides, the CDR3 is TGTGCCAGCAGCTGGTTGAAGCGGGGGGCGAACACCGGGGAGCTGTTTTTT.

The rearrangement links TRBV19 to TRBJ2-1, with 8 bases identical to TRBD2. V was pared by 3 bases and J by 9 bases, with 10 bases of the junction left unmatched. Per the germline V gene, CDR1 is LNHDA and CDR2 is SQIVND (reference sequence). The CDR3 covers 15 residues. CDR3 bases: TGTGCCAGTAGTATTGCCGGGACTAGGGGAGGTGAGCAGTTCTTC. It encodes CASSIAGTRGGEQFF.

The genes are TRBV4-2 and TRBJ2-1; D is perhaps TRBD1 or TRBD2 (6 bases each). Germline V lookup: CDR1 LGHNA, CDR2 YNFKEQ. V was clipped by 5 bases and J by 8 bases, with 22 bases between them. This CDR3 has 16 residues. The CDR3 sequence is CASSVEDQGRGDEQFF. The CDR3 bases are TGTGCCAGCAGCGTAGAAGACCAGGGAAGGGGGGATGAGCAGTTCTTC.